These 3 T cell receptor beta chains came from one sample sequenced in a study of T cell responses to AZD1222 COVID-19 vaccine. Profiling relied on immunoSEQ multiplex PCR, and the TCRdb table lists in-frame clones only, not all of them. The sample records some 150,000 clones, roughly 90% being singletons. Sequenced here: peripheral blood, sampled 28 days after the second AZD1222 dose. All receptors derive from an adult who received the AZD1222 COVID-19 vaccine.

This chain links TRBV7-9 with TRBJ1-2; no clear D. CDR3 length: 15 residues. V lost 2 bases and J lost 3, with 13 bases in between. The germline CDR1 and CDR2 sequences are SEHNR and FQNEAQ (reference sequence). The CDR3 reads CASSLRTPRDYGYTF. In DNA form, the CDR3 reads TGTGCCAGCAGCTTAAGAACTCCGAGGGACTATGGCTACACCTTC.

The chain has TRBV9 and TRBJ1-1; TRBD1 might be the D (6 bases). The CDR3 consists of 15 residues. Germline V CDR1 and CDR2: SGDLS, YYNGEE. With 2 bases removed from V and 1 base from J, the gap between germline ends came to 12 bases. The CDR3 sequence: CASSVADSSNTEAFF. CDR3 bases: TGTGCCAGCAGCGTTGCGGACAGTTCGAACACTGAAGCTTTCTTT.

CDR3 DNA: TGTGCCAGCAGCGTAGGGGACGGTATCAATCAGCCCCAGCATTTT. Translation: CASSVGDGINQPQHF. The chain carries TRBV9 and TRBJ1-5; D might be TRBD1 (5 bases). Germline V gene data show CDR1 as SGDLS and CDR2 as YYNGEE. This CDR3 is built from 15 residues. Trimming left V 0 bases short and J 3 bases short, with 10 bases between.